This T cell receptor (beta chain) was documented in a study of blood T cell repertoires in COVID-19. The protocol was immunoSEQ multiplex PCR, while the TCRdb copy is restricted to in-frame clones and leaves out a portion. There are about 200,000 clones in the sample; around 82% occur only once, and 7.5% lies in the top ten. CDR3 length equals 16 residues. V was clipped by 0 bases and J by 3 bases, with 15 bases between them. The V gene's germline CDR1 is SGHRS and CDR2 YFSETQ. The chain combines TRBV5-1 with TRBJ1-1; a weak D match, TRBD1 (6 bases). This receptor was taken from a man between 35 and 55 years old who had recovered from COVID-19. Sequenced sample: PBMCs or T cells enriched from blood (not recorded which). The CDR3 DNA is TGCGCCAGCAGCTTGGGGGACACCCGGACCTACACTGAAGCTTTCTTT. Amino acid sequence: CASSLGDTRTYTEAFF.